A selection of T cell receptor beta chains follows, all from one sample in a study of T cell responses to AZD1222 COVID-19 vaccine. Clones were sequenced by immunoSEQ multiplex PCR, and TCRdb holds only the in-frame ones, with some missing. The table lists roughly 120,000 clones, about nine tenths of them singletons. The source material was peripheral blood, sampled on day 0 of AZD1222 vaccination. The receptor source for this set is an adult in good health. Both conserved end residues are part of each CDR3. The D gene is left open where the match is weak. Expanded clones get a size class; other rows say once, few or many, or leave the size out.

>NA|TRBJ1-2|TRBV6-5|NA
TGTGCCAGCAGTTATGGTCTGGACAGTGGCGGCGGCTACACCTTC
CASSYGLDSGGGYTF
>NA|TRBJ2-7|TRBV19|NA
TGTGCCAGTAGTATTAGTTGGCGGACCTACGAGCAGTACTTC
CASSISWRTYEQYF
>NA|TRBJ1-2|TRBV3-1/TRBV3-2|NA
TGTGCCAGCAGCCAGGGCACTGGCTACACCTTC
CASSQGTGYTF
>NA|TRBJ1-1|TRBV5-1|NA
TGCGCCAGCAGCTTCCTATTCCGACAGCAGAACACTGAAGCTTTCTTT
CASSFLFRQQNTEAFF
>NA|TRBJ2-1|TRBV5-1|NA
TGCGCCAGCAGCTTGGCGGGGCGGGAACTCTCCTACAATGAGCAGTTCTTC
CASSLAGRELSYNEQFF
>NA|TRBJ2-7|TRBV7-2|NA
TGTGCCAGCAGCGTTTACAGGTCCTCCTACGAGCAGTACTTC
CASSVYRSSYEQYF
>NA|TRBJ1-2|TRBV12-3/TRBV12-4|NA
TGTGCCAGTCAGGGAATATCGGACTATGGCTACACCTTC
CASQGISDYGYTF
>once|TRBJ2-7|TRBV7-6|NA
TGTGCCAGCAGCCCACAAGGGATTGGATACGAGCAGTACTTC
CASSPQGIGYEQYF
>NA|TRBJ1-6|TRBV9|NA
TGTGCCAGCAGCGTGTACGGGAATTCACCCCTCCACTTT
CASSVYGNSPLHF
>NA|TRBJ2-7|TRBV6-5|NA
TGTGCCAGCAAAGCGGCAGGGGCCTCCCCCTACGAGCAGTACTTC
CASKAAGASPYEQYF
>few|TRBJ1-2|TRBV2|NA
TGTGCCAGCAGTGACCCAGGGCGCGCCTATGGCTACACCTTC
CASSDPGRAYGYTF
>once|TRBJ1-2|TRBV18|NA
TGTGCCAGCTCACCACTTGACCGGGACCTTCCGGGCTACACCTTC
CASSPLDRDLPGYTF
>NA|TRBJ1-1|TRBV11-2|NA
TGTGCCAGCAGCTTAACGTTTGGCACTGAAGCTTTCTTT
CASSLTFGTEAFF
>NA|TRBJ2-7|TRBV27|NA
TGTGCCAGCAGTCAACGCCAGGGAACCAACTACGAGCAGTACTTC
CASSQRQGTNYEQYF
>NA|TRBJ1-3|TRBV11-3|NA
TGTGCCAGCAGCTTAGCTGGGGAAGGAAACACCATATATTTT
CASSLAGEGNTIYF
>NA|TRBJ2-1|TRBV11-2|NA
TGTGCCAGCAGCTTAGAGCGAGTGGGAAGCGGCTCCTACAATGAGCAGTTCTTC
CASSLERVGSGSYNEQFF
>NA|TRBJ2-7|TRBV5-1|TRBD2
TGCGCCAGCAGCTTAACTAGCGGTACCTACGAGCAGTACTTC
CASSLTSGTYEQYF
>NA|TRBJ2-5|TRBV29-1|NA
TGCAGCGACTTCAGGGTGGGAGAGACCCAGTACTTC
CSDFRVGETQYF
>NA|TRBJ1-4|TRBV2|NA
TGTGCCAGCAGTGAAGCCATCCCCGGGGTGGCTAATGAAAAACTGTTTTTT
CASSEAIPGVANEKLFF
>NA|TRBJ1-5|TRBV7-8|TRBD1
TGTGCCAGCAGCCGGGACAGACGGCAGCCCCAGCATTTT
CASSRDRRQPQHF
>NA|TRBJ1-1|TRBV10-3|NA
TGTGCCATCAGTCGTAACACTGAAGCTTTCTTT
CAISRNTEAFF
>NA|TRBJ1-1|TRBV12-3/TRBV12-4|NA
TGTGCCAGCAGTTTTGGAGGTAACACTGAAGCTTTCTTT
CASSFGGNTEAFF
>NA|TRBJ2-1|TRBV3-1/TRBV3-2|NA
TGTGCCAGCAGCCAAGAAGAGGGGAATGAGCAGTTCTTC
CASSQEEGNEQFF
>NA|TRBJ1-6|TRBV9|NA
TGTGCCAGCAGCGTAGCACAGCTCGAGGATCCCCTCCACTTT
CASSVAQLEDPLHF
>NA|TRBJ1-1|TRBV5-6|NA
TGTGCCAGCAGCGCCCAGGGAACTGAAGCTTTCTTT
CASSAQGTEAFF
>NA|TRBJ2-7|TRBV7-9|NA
TGTGCCAGCAGCTTCCGGTGGGGCTACGAGCAGTACTTC
CASSFRWGYEQYF
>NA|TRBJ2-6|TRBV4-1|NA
TGCGCCAGCAGCCAAGCAGCAGGGTCTGGGGCCAACGTCCTGACTTTC
CASSQAAGSGANVLTF
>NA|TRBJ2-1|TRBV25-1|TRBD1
TGTGCCACACACCCCAGGACAGGGGGCTGGAATGAGCAGTTCTTC
CATHPRTGGWNEQFF
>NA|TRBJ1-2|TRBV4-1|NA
TGCGCCAGCAGCCAAGATCGTAGGGGCAGCTATGGCTACACCTTC
CASSQDRRGSYGYTF
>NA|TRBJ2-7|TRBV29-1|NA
TGCAGCGTTGGGTCAGGGAACGAGCAGTACTTC
CSVGSGNEQYF
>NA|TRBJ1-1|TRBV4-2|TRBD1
TGTGCCAGCAGCCAAGAAGGGACAGGGGGCACTGAAGCTTTCTTT
CASSQEGTGGTEAFF
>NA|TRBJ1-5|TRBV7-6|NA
TGTGCCAGCAGCTGGGGGGGGGACCCCCGGTATCAGCCCCAGCATTTT
CASSWGGDPRYQPQHF
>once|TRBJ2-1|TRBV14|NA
TGTGCCAGCAGCAGCGTAGTTGGGTACAATGAGCAGTTCTTC
CASSSVVGYNEQFF
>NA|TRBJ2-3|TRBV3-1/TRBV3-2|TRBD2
TGTGCCAGCAGCCAAGGCGGGGGGGGGCCGTCAGATACGCAGTATTTT
CASSQGGGGPSDTQYF
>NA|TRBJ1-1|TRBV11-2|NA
TGTGCCAGCAGCTGGGACGGACCAAAGGGGACTGAAGCTTTCTTT
CASSWDGPKGTEAFF
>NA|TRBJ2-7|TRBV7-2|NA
TGTGCCAGCAGCTTAGCCAGGCAGGGTTCCTACGAGCAGTACTTC
CASSLARQGSYEQYF
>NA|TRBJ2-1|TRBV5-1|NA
TGCGCCAGCTCGGCCTACAATGAGCAGTTCTTC
CASSAYNEQFF
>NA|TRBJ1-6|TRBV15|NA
TGTGCCACCTTAAATCAAGTCCAACAGGGAATGGTCGGTGATTCACCCCTCCACTTT
CATLNQVQQGMVGDSPLHF
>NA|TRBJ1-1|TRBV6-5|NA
TGTGCCAGCAGTAAGACAGAGAACACTGAAGCTTTCTTT
CASSKTENTEAFF
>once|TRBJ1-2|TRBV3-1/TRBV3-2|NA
TGTGCCAGCAGCCAGATATCCCGTAACTATGGCTACACCTTC
CASSQISRNYGYTF
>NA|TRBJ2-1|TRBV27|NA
TGTGCCAGCAGTTTGGGTCAGGATTCCTACAATGAGCAGTTCTTC
CASSLGQDSYNEQFF
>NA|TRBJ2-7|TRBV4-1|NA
TGCGCCAGCAGCCAAGAAGACAGCCCTCGGGACGAGCAGTACTTC
CASSQEDSPRDEQYF
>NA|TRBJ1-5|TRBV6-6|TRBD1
TGTGCCAGCAGTTATCAGACAGGGATCGGGCCCCAGCATTTT
CASSYQTGIGPQHF
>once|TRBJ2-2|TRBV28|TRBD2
TGTGCCAGCAGTTCCCCGCCACTAGCGGGGGCGAACACCGGGGAGCTGTTTTTT
CASSSPPLAGANTGELFF
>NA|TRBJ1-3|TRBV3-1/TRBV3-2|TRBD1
TGTGCCAGCAGATCCGGGACAGGGGCCTCTGGAAACACCATATATTTT
CASRSGTGASGNTIYF
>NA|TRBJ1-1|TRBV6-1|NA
TGTGCCAGCAGTGAAATTATCCCCTATGAAGCTTTCTTT
CASSEIIPYEAFF
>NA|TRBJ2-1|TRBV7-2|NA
TGTGCCAGCAGCTACGAGCCCATGACTAGGGGGCTTAAGGATGAGCAGTTCTTC
CASSYEPMTRGLKDEQFF
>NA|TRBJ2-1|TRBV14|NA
TGTGCCAGCAGCCCCTGGATTGGCAATGAGCAGTTCTTC
CASSPWIGNEQFF
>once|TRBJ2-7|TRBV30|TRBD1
TGTGCCTGGAGATGGGCGGACAGGGGGGTCGAGCAGTACTTC
CAWRWADRGVEQYF
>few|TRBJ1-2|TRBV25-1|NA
TGTGCCAGCCGCGAACAGGGAGGATATGGCTACACCTTC
CASREQGGYGYTF
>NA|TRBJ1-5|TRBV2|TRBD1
TGTGCCAGCAGGGGGGGACAGAATAATCAGCCCCAGCATTTT
CASRGGQNNQPQHF
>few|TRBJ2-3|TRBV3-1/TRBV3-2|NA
TGTGCCAGCAGCCGCCACGGGGATACGCAGTATTTT
CASSRHGDTQYF
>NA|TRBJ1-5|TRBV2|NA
TGTGCCAGCAGTGAAGGGACGTTCGTTTATAGCAATCAGCCCCAGCATTTT
CASSEGTFVYSNQPQHF
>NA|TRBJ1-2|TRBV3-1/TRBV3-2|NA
TGTGCCAGCAGTTACGACAGCTATGGCTACACCTTC
CASSYDSYGYTF
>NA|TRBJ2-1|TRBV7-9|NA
TGTGCCAGCAGCTTAGCGGGCCCTACCAATGAGCAGTTCTTC
CASSLAGPTNEQFF
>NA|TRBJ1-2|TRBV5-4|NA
TGTGCCAGCAGCTCATGGACGGGTTGGGCTAACTATGGCTACACCTTC
CASSSWTGWANYGYTF
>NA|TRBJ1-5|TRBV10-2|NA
TGCGCCAGCACATGGTTGAGCAATCAGCCCCAGCATTTT
CASTWLSNQPQHF
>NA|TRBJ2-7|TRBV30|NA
TGTGCCTGGAGTGTACAGGTTGTATACGAGCAGTACTTC
CAWSVQVVYEQYF
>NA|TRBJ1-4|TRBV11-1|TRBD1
TGTGCCAGCAGCGCGACAGGGTCTAATGAAAAACTGTTTTTT
CASSATGSNEKLFF
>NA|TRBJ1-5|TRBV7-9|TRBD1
TGTGCCAGCAGCTTAGACAGGGGAGATCAGCCCCAGCATTTT
CASSLDRGDQPQHF